A selection of T cell receptor beta chains follows, all from one sample in a study of immune evolution from preneoplasia to lung adenocarcinoma. Profiled with immunoSEQ multiplex PCR; TCRdb holds only in-frame clones, not every one. This table has 9,900 or so clones, about 74% appearing once. What was sequenced was FFPE normal lung tissue adjacent to the tumor. These receptors originate from a person aged 55 to 75 with lung adenocarcinoma. Some clones in this sample may be carry-over from other donors' samples. Each CDR3 is given with its conserved first and last residue.

CDR3 | J | V
CASSEEEGKNIQYF | TRBJ2-4 | TRBV2
CASSTYVVNTEAFF | TRBJ1-1 | TRBV18
CASSLLTPSSGANVLTF | TRBJ2-6 | TRBV27
CASSSGQNYQPQHF | TRBJ1-5 | TRBV18
CASSSRSGISSTYEQYF | TRBJ2-7 | TRBV5-1
CASSKVAGVTDTQYF | TRBJ2-3 | TRBV7-9
CASSLGQGKLFF | TRBJ1-4 | TRBV7-8
CASSPSRTGELFF | TRBJ2-2 | TRBV19
CSANSGQGTEQYF | TRBJ2-7 | TRBV29-1
CASSPRPTQGGSNQPQHF | TRBJ1-5 | TRBV5-1
CAWRTGGMNEQFF | TRBJ2-1 | TRBV30
CSAKRDVNNEQFF | TRBJ2-1 | TRBV29-1
CASSSLPVGTEAFF | TRBJ1-1 | TRBV6-6
CASSLTGEPGNTIYF | TRBJ1-3 | TRBV7-9
CASSFRDPRHEQYF | TRBJ2-7 | TRBV7-3
CASARGSGSNGELFF | TRBJ2-2 | TRBV6-5
CASSPLSDLSGNEQFF | TRBJ2-1 | TRBV18